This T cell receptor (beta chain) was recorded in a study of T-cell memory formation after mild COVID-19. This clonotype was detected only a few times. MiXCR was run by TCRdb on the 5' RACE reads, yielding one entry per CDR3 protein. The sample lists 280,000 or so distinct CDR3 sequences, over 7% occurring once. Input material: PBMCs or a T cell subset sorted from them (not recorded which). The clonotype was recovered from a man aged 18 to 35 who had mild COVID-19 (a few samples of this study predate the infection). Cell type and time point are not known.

The CDR3 spells CASKWDRGPEAFF. In nucleotides, the CDR3 is TGCGCCAGCAAATGGGACAGGGGCCCTGAAGCTTTCTTT. The chain joins TRBV10-2 to TRBJ1-1, with TRBD1 matching over 10 bases. The CDR3 sequence is 13 residues long. Germline lookup yields CDR1 WSHSY and CDR2 SAAADI. Trimming took 7 bases from V and 6 from J; bases not matched to a gene: 5.